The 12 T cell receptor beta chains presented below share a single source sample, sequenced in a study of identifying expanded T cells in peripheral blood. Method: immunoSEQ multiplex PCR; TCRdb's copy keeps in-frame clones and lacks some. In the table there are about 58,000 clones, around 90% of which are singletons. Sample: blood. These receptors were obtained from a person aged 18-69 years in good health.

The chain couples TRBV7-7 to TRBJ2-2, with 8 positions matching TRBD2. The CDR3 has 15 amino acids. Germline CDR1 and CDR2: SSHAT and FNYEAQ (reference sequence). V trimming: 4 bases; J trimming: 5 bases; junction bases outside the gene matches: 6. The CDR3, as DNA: TGTGCCAGCAGCTCCGGACTAGCCCCTACCGGGGAGCTGTTTTTT. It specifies CASSSGLAPTGELFF.

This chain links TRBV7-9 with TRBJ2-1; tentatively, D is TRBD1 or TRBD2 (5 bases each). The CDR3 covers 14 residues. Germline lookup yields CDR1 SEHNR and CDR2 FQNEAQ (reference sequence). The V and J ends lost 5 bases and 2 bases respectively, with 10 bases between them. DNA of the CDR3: TGTGCCAGCAGCCCCGGGACGGCCTACAATGAGCAGTTCTTC. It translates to CASSPGTAYNEQFF. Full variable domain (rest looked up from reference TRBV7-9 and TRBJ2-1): DTGVSQNPRHKITKRGQNVTFRCDPISEHNRLYWYRQTLGQGPEFLTYFQNEAQLEKSRLLSDRFSAERPKGSFSTLEIQRTEQGDSAMYLCASSPGTAYNEQFFGPGTRLTVL.

The CDR3, as DNA: TGTGCCAGCAGCTCCGACAGGGGGACCGGGGAGCTGTTTTTT. Residues: CASSSDRGTGELFF. This chain connects TRBV7-3 to TRBJ2-2; 9 nucleotides line up with TRBD1. The CDR3 spans 14 residues. The trim removed 4 bases at V and 5 bases at J, leaving 2 bases unmatched. Germline CDR1 reads SGHTA; CDR2 reads FQGTGA.

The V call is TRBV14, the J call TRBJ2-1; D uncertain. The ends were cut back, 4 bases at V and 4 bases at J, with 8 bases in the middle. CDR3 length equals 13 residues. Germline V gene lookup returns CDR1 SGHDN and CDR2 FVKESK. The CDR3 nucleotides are TGTGCCAGCAGCCCTACCGAATACAATGAGCAGTTCTTC. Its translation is CASSPTEYNEQFF.

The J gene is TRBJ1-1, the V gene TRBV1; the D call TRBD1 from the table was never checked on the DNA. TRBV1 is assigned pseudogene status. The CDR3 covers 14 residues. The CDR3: CTSREQGVNTEAFF. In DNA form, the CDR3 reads TGCACCAGCAGGGAACAGGGAGTAAACACTGAAGCTTTCTTT.

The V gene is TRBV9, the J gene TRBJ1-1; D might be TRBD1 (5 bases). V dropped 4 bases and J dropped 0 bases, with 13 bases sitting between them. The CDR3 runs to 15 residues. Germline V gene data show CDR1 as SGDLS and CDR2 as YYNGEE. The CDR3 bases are TGTGCCAGCAGCCCCCCAACAGGAATGAACACTGAAGCTTTCTTT. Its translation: CASSPPTGMNTEAFF.

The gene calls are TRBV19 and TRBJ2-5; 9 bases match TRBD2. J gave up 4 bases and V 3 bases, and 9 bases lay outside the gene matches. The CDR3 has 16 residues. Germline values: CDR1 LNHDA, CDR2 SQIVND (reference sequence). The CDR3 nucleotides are TGTGCCAGTAGTATGGTTCGGAGCGGGGGGAGAGAGACCCAGTACTTC. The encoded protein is CASSMVRSGGRETQYF.

CDR3 in DNA: TGCGCCAGCAGCTGGGGCCCCGGGACAGGGACTGTGACCATATATTTT. Translated: CASSWGPGTGTVTIYF. The chain employs TRBV5-1 and TRBJ1-3, with 9 bases that match TRBD1. The germline V gene encodes CDR1 SGHRS and CDR2 YFSETQ. V lost 3 bases to trimming and J lost 10 bases; unmatched junction nucleotides: 14. The CDR3 is made up of 16 amino acids.

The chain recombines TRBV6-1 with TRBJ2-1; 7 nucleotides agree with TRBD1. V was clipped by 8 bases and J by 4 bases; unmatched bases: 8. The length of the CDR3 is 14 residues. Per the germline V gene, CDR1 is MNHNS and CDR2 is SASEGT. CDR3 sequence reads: CASLKRGQYNEQFF. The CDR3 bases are TGTGCCAGCCTCAAGAGGGGACAGTACAATGAGCAGTTCTTC.

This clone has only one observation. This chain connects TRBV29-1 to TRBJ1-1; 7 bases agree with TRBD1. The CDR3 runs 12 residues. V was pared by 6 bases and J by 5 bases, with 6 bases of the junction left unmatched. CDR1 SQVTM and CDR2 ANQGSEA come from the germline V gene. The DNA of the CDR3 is TGCAGCGTGGAAAACAGGGGTACTGAAGCTTTCTTT. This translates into CSVENRGTEAFF.

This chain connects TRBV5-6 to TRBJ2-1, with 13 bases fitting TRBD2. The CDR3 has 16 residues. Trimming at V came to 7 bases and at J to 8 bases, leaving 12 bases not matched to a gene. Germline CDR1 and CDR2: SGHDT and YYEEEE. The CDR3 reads CASEEKLAGGPYEQFF. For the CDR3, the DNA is TGTGCCAGCGAGGAAAAACTAGCGGGGGGGCCCTATGAGCAGTTCTTC.

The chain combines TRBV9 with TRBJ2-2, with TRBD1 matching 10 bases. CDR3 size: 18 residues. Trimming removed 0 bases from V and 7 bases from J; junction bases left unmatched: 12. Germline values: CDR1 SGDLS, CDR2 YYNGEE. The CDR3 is CASSVGPVGTGENGELFF. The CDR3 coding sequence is TGTGCCAGCAGCGTAGGGCCTGTTGGGACAGGGGAAAACGGGGAGCTGTTTTTT.